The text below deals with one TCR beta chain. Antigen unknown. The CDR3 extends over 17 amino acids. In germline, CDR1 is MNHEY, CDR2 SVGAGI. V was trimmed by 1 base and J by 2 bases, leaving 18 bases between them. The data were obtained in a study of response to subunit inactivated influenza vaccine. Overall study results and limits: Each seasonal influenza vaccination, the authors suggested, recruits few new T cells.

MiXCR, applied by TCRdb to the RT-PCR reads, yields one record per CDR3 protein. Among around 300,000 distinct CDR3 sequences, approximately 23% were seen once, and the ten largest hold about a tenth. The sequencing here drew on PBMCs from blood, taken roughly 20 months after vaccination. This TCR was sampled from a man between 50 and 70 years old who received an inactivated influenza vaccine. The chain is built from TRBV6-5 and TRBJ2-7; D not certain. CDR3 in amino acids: CASSYLSLVGSPYEQYF. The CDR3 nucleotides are TGTGCCAGCAGTTACTTGTCCCTAGTTGGCTCACCCTACGAGCAGTACTTC.